These 27 T cell receptor beta chains were all obtained from the same sample, sequenced in a study of regulatory T cells in long-lasting Graves disease (dated by TCRdb to about 2021). Library preparation employed multiplex PCR. TCRdb shows the sequencer as Illumina HiSeq 4000. iRepertoire HTBI primers and Arm-PCR amplification of CDR3 regions were used to construct TCR beta libraries. Starting from the raw public reads, TCRdb applied fastp trimming at Q25, assembled clones with MiXCR and retained in-frame beta chains. When rows share a CDR3 protein, they turn into one entry using the most common DNA and genes. The sample profile shows hundreds of thousands of distinct CDR3 sequences; 16% of them were found once. The ten largest clones take up 20% to 25% of the sample. The time point label on this specimen signifies: newly diagnosed GD, antithyroid drugs for less than 3 months. RNA was extracted from PBMCs in TRIzol for both TCR sequencing and RNA sequencing.

A further study also used this sample, focusing on T cells in Graves' hyperthyroidism and ophthalmopathy.

Material: peripheral blood mononuclear cells (PBMCs), obtained at new diagnosis, from a patient treated with antithyroid drugs. These receptors all stem from a woman aged 35 to 60 with Graves disease. Donor details come from another sample of the same person, matched by shared clones.

This clonotype was recorded a few times. The CDR3 region has the DNA TGTGCCAGTAGTTCCGGGACCAACTCCTACAATGAGCAGTTCTTC. This sequence encodes CASSSGTNSYNEQFF. The gene calls are TRBV19 and TRBJ2-1; either TRBD1 or TRBD2 may fit D (5 bases each). The CDR3 spans 15 residues. V lost 5 bases and J lost 0, with 11 bases in between. Germline values: CDR1 LNHDA, CDR2 SQIVND (reference sequence).

About this clonotype: This is likely a read error, given that the CDR3 carries no conserved phenylalanine or tryptophan at its end. This rearrangement joins TRBV30 to TRBJ1-1; no reliable D call. V was cut by 1 base and J by 0 bases, with 6 bases left in between. Germline V lookup: CDR1 GTSNPN, CDR2 SVGIG (reference sequence). The CDR3 extends over 13 amino acids. CDR3 region: CAWSADLNTEAFL. The CDR3 nucleotides are TGTGCCTGGAGTGCAGATCTGAACACTGAAGCTTTCCTT.

This clonotype occurred a few times. The gene calls are TRBV20-1 and TRBJ2-7; D is unresolved. Germline CDR1 and CDR2: DFQATT and SNEGSKA (reference sequence). The V gene lost 1 base and the J gene lost 0 bases, with 16 bases spanning the gap. The CDR3 has 16 amino acids. The CDR3 sequence: CSARVGPGFISYEQYF. The CDR3, as DNA: TGCAGTGCTAGAGTGGGTCCGGGCTTCATCTCCTACGAGCAGTACTTC.

V gene TRBV15 combines with J gene TRBJ2-2; 9 bases align to TRBD2. CDR1 is LNHNV and CDR2 is YYDKDF in the germline V gene (reference sequence). The CDR3 loop spans 14 amino acids. V was pared by 6 bases and J by 4 bases, with 3 bases of the junction left unmatched. CDR3 bases: TGTGCCACCAGTTTAGCGGGGGCCACCGGGGAGCTGTTTTTT. The encoded protein is CATSLAGATGELFF.

This clonotype came up a few times. V gene TRBV24-1 combines with J gene TRBJ1-3; unclear D gene. V was pared by 1 base and J by 14 bases, with 17 bases between. This CDR3 has 14 amino acids. Germline CDR1 and CDR2: KGHDR and SFDVKD. The CDR3 region is CATSDFPVRHSVYF. As DNA, the CDR3 is TGTGCCACCAGTGATTTTCCAGTACGACATTCCGTATATTTT.

This clonotype was seen ten or more times. The chain links TRBV5-1 to TRBJ1-1, with TRBD1 as a possible D gene (6 bases). The CDR3 is 12 residues long. Germline values: CDR1 SGHRS, CDR2 YFSETQ. The germline V and J ends were trimmed by 3 bases and 4 bases, with 7 bases remaining between them. In DNA form, the CDR3 reads TGCGCCAGCAGCTGGGGGGCCACTGAAGCTTTCTTT. Amino acid sequence: CASSWGATEAFF.

CDR3 residues: CASSYSSQGGAFF. CDR3 DNA sequence: TGTGCCAGCAGTTACTCTTCCCAGGGGGGAGCTTTCTTT. This chain joins TRBV6-5 and TRBJ1-1; 7 positions agree with TRBD1. J lost 10 bases, V lost 0 bases, and 5 bases had no gene match. Germline-derived CDR1 and CDR2 are MNHEY and SVGAGI. The CDR3 consists of 13 residues.

This clonotype showed up just a few times. The CDR3 DNA reads as TGTGCCAGCAGTTACACTAGACAGTCTTATTCACCCCTCCACTTT. It codes for CASSYTRQSYSPLHF. V gene TRBV6-5 combines with J gene TRBJ1-6; D might be TRBD1 (5 bases). Trimming stripped 2 bases from V and 8 bases from J, with 13 bases between. The CDR3 has 15 residues. The germline CDR1 and CDR2 sequences are MNHEY and SVGAGI.

This clonotype was seen at least ten times. The chain has TRBV2 and TRBJ1-6; D possibly corresponds to TRBD1 (6 bases). The germline V gene has CDR1 SNHLY and CDR2 FYNNEI. Trimming left V 8 bases short and J 0 bases short, with 11 bases between. The CDR3 covers 15 residues. The CDR3 protein is CASSDRSSYNSPLHF. In DNA form, the CDR3 reads TGTGCCAGCTCCGACAGGAGCTCCTATAATTCACCCCTCCACTTT.

The chain recombines TRBV3-1 with TRBJ2-2; 9 bases fit TRBD1. V lost 6 bases to trimming and J lost 8 bases; unmatched junction nucleotides: 7. CDR1 and CDR2 (germline): LGHDT, YNNKEL (reference sequence). This CDR3 is 14 amino acids long. The CDR3, as DNA: TGTGCCAGCAGGGGGACAGGGAGAGCGGGGGAGCTGTTTTTT. Translation gives CASRGTGRAGELFF.

This rearrangement joins TRBV20-1 to TRBJ2-1; D remains ambiguous. This CDR3 is 13 amino acids long. Per the germline V gene, CDR1 is DFQATT and CDR2 is SNEGSKA (reference sequence). The V gene lost 7 bases and the J gene lost 1 base, with 11 bases spanning the gap. The DNA of the CDR3 is TGCAGTGTCCTCGGCGAGTCCTACAATGAGCAGTTCTTC. Translated: CSVLGESYNEQFF.

The V gene is TRBV9, the J gene TRBJ1-1; 10 bases align to TRBD1. V lost 3 bases to trimming and J lost 1 base; unmatched junction nucleotides: 3. CDR1 and CDR2 from the germline V gene are SGDLS and YYNGEE. CDR3 size: 15 residues. CDR3 nucleotides: TGTGCCAGCAGCGATGGGGACAGGGGGAACACTGAAGCTTTCTTT. Encoded protein: CASSDGDRGNTEAFF.

The table lists this clonotype with many counts. The gene calls are TRBV2 and TRBJ1-2; perhaps TRBD1 as D (6 bases). The CDR3 sequence is 14 residues long. Looked up from germline, CDR1 is SNHLY and CDR2 is FYNNEI. The ends were cut back, 7 bases at V and 3 bases at J, with 15 bases in the middle. The CDR3 bases are TGTGCCAGCACCCAACCGGGACACTACTATGGCTACACCTTC. Translation: CASTQPGHYYGYTF.

This clonotype showed up many times. V gene TRBV6-2 or TRBV6-3 combines with J gene TRBJ1-5; D is perhaps TRBD1 (6 bases). This CDR3 has 15 residues. CDR1 is MNHEY and CDR2 is SVGEGT in the germline V gene. V dropped 8 bases and J dropped 6 bases, with 20 bases sitting between them. The chain's CDR3 is CASGPEWGAGQPQHF. CDR3 sequence (DNA): TGTGCCAGCGGCCCAGAGTGGGGGGCAGGTCAGCCCCAGCATTTT.

This clonotype was recorded at least ten times. The chain links TRBV7-8 to TRBJ2-1; unclear D gene. Germline CDR1 is SGHVS and CDR2 is FQNEAQ. Trimming took off 1 base at V and 0 bases at J, with 10 bases between the two ends. The CDR3 runs to 16 residues. CDR3 loop: CASSLGPTSSYNEQFF. The DNA for the CDR3 is TGTGCCAGCAGCTTAGGCCCTACAAGCTCCTACAATGAGCAGTTCTTC.

This clonotype was seen at least ten times. The chain combines TRBV2 with TRBJ1-2; TRBD1 might be the D (6 bases). CDR3 size: 13 residues. Trimming took off 8 bases at V and 6 bases at J, with 16 bases between the two ends. The V gene's germline CDR1 is SNHLY and CDR2 FYNNEI. This CDR3 reads CASGGPPMHGYTF. The CDR3 region has the DNA TGTGCCAGCGGGGGCCCTCCGATGCATGGCTACACCTTC.

This clonotype was observed a handful of times. This sequence joins TRBV10-2 and TRBJ1-2; D is ambiguous. V was shortened by 5 bases and J by 4 bases, with 14 bases between the two germline ends. CDR1 WSHSY and CDR2 SAAADI come from the germline V gene. This CDR3 is built from 14 residues. The CDR3 DNA follows: TGCGCCAGCAGTCAGGCTGAGGGAAGCTATGGCTACACCTTC. Its protein product is CASSQAEGSYGYTF.

The chain is built from TRBV2 and TRBJ1-2, with a weak D call TRBD1 (5 bases). Germline-derived CDR1 and CDR2 are SNHLY and FYNNEI. This CDR3 contains 15 residues. Trimming removed 6 bases from V and 4 bases from J, with 18 bases in between. The CDR3 nucleotides read TGTGCCAGCAGGAGAAGCGGGGGTGGAATCTATGGCTACACCTTC. Its translation: CASRRSGGGIYGYTF.

This clonotype was detected many times. The chain recombines TRBV6-1 with TRBJ2-5, with 14 bases identical to TRBD2. Germline CDR1 is MNHNS and CDR2 is SASEGT. V shed 4 bases, J shed 4 bases, and the junction held 2 bases outside the gene matches. The CDR3 totals 15 residues. CDR3: CASSGGLAGVETQYF. Here the CDR3 DNA reads TGTGCCAGCAGTGGGGGACTAGCGGGGGTAGAGACCCAGTACTTC.

The chain combines TRBV7-2 with TRBJ2-2, with 8 nucleotides matching TRBD2. This CDR3 has 17 residues. CDR1 is SGHTA and CDR2 is FQGNSA in the germline V gene. V trimming: 5 bases; J trimming: 9 bases; junction bases outside the gene matches: 17. The CDR3 loop is CASSPPRGGSGTRELFF. CDR3 nucleotide sequence: TGTGCCAGCAGCCCACCAAGAGGGGGTAGCGGGACTAGGGAGCTGTTTTTT.

The chain employs TRBV19 and TRBJ2-7; D not resolved. V was shortened by 7 bases and J by 2 bases, with 12 bases between the two germline ends. There are 13 residues in the CDR3. Germline CDR1 LNHDA, CDR2 SQIVND (reference sequence). The CDR3 nucleotides are TGTGCCAGTAAGGGCCTGAACGCCTACGAGCAGTACTTC. Protein product: CASKGLNAYEQYF.

This clonotype turned up a few times. The junction differs from germline at one of its ends, possibly a read error. This rearrangement joins TRBV6-2 or TRBV6-3 to TRBJ1-2, with D tentatively TRBD1 (6 bases). Germline CDR1 MNHEY, CDR2 SVGEGT. This CDR3 region has 13 residues. The CDR3, as DNA: TGTGCCAGCAGTTTGACAGGATCCTATAGCTACACCTTC. Its translation is CASSLTGSYSYTF.

The rearrangement joins TRBV7-2 to TRBJ1-1; the match to TRBD1 covers 12 bases. J was trimmed by 3 bases and V by 5 bases; bases with no gene match: 4. Germline V lookup: CDR1 SGHTA, CDR2 FQGNSA. There are 15 residues in the CDR3. The CDR3 sequence: CASSGDRGRDTEAFF. CDR3 coding DNA: TGTGCCAGCAGCGGGGACAGGGGGCGGGACACTGAAGCTTTCTTT.

This clonotype was detected ten times or more. The chain combines TRBV6-1 with TRBJ2-7; D is unresolved. The CDR3 is made up of 15 amino acids. Germline loops: CDR1 MNHNS, CDR2 SASEGT. V lost 7 bases and J lost 1, with 17 bases in between. The CDR3 DNA follows: TGTGCCAGCAATTCAGGTTTTAGGCGGTCCTACGAGCAGTACTTC. This translates into CASNSGFRRSYEQYF.

This clonotype appeared many times. This chain connects TRBV11-2 to TRBJ2-2; 8 bases are shared with TRBD1. CDR1 is SGHAT and CDR2 is FQNNGV in the germline V gene. V lost 4 bases to trimming and J lost 2 bases; unmatched junction nucleotides: 3. The CDR3 sequence is 15 residues long. The CDR3 coding sequence is TGTGCCAGCAGCTGGACAGGGCCTAACACCGGGGAGCTGTTTTTT. Translating it yields CASSWTGPNTGELFF. Full variable domain (rest looked up from reference TRBV11-2 and TRBJ2-2): EAGVAQSPRYKIIEKRQSVAFWCNPISGHATLYWYQQILGQGPKLLIQFQNNGVVDDSQLPKDRFSAERLKGVDSTLKIQPAKLEDSAVYLCASSWTGPNTGELFFGEGSRLTVL.

This clonotype was seen at least ten times. The chain employs TRBV2 and TRBJ1-2; D is unclear. Per the germline V gene, CDR1 is SNHLY and CDR2 is FYNNEI. The V end lost 3 bases, the J end lost 4 bases, and 9 bases lay between the germline ends. CDR3 size: 13 residues. The CDR3 reads CASSENSFYGYTF. The CDR3 DNA reads TGTGCCAGCAGTGAGAACAGCTTCTATGGCTACACCTTC.

This clonotype came up many times. This chain joins TRBV7-8 and TRBJ2-3, with D possibly being TRBD2 (6 bases). This CDR3 is built from 15 residues. Trimming shortened V by 2 bases and J by 2 bases, and 11 bases separated the two germline ends. Germline assignment: CDR1 SGHVS and CDR2 FQNEAQ. CDR3 DNA: TGTGCCAGCAGCTTAATGCGGGACTTCACAGATACGCAGTATTTT. Translating it yields CASSLMRDFTDTQYF.